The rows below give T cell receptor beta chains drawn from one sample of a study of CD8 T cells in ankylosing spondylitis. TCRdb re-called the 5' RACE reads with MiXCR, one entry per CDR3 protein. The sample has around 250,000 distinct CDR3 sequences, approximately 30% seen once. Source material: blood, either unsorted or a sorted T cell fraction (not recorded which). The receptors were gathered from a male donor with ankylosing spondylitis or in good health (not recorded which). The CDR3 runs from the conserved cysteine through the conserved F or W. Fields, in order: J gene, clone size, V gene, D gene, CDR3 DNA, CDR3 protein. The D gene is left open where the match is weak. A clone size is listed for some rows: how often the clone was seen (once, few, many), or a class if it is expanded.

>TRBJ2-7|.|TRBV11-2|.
TGTGCCAGTACCCCGGTAGTTGATTTCAGGAGAGAGCAGTACTTC
CASTPVVDFRREQYF
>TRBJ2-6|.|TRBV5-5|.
TGTGCCAGCAGCTTTCGGGGATCGGGGGCCAACGTCCTGACTTTC
CASSFRGSGANVLTF
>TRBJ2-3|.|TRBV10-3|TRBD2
TGTGCCATCTCCGTTAGCGGGGGGGCCACAGATACGCAGTATTTT
CAISVSGGATDTQYF
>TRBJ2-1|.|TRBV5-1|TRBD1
TGCGCCAGCAGCTTCACCGGGACAGGGGGCCGGGGTGAGCAGTTCTTC
CASSFTGTGGRGEQFF
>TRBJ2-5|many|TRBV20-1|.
TGCAGTGCTAGAGATCTCGGAGAAGGTCAAGAGACCCAGTACTTC
CSARDLGEGQETQYF
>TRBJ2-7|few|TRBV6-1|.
TGTGCCAGCAGTGATTTCTTGAGGAACGAGCAGTACTTC
CASSDFLRNEQYF
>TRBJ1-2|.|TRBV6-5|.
TGTGCCAGCAGTTACTATGGGGTTGGCTACACCTTC
CASSYYGVGYTF
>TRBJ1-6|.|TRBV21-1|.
TGTGCCAGCAGCCCCCAGAGACAGGGGATCGCGTTGCACCTCCACTTT
CASSPQRQGIALHLHF
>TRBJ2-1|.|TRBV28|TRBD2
TGTGCCAGCAGTTTTCATCGGGGGGTTTCCAATGAGCAGTTCTTC
CASSFHRGVSNEQFF
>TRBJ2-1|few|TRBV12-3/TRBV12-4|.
TGTGCCAGCATCCTGGGGCCCAGGGACCCAAGCGTCAATGAGCAGTTCTTC
CASILGPRDPSVNEQFF